This TCR beta chain was found in a study of human T cells and chemical hapten exposure. Study conclusions and caveats: Significantly greater numbers of large CDR3 similarity clusters came from expanded TCRs than from controls.

Time point denoted: pre-sensitization, week 0. Documented treatment: therapeutic diphenylcyclopropenone sensitization with weekly scalp DPC. Alopecia patients between 18 and 70 years old and suitable for DPC were used as donors. Turning to this clonotype: The antigen is undetermined.

This CDR3 spans 17 amino acids. Germline V lookup: CDR1 MDHEN, CDR2 SYDVKM. The ends lost 6 bases at V and 6 bases at J; junction bases unmatched: 16. Original analysis: Samples held a median of 95,638 TCRs, range about 20,000–700,000. TCRdb analysed the RACE reads with MiXCR anew, one entry per CDR3 protein. The V and J calls were not made by the authors but by TCRdb's processing. The sample has about 39,000 distinct CDR3 sequences, around 12% seen once; the top ten hold about 6%. This receptor was obtained from a woman aged 25-40 years with alopecia areata. Some clones in this sample may be carry-over from other donors' samples. Sequencing was performed on whole blood, taken in connection with sensitization to the hapten diphenylcyclopropenone (DPC). The chain combines TRBV28 with TRBJ2-1; 8 bases line up with TRBD2. The CDR3 reads CASREAGEGGFSNEQFF. The CDR3 bases are TGTGCCAGCAGGGAAGCGGGAGAGGGGGGTTTTAGCAATGAGCAGTTCTTC. The full variable domain, its missing parts supplied by reference TRBV28 and TRBJ2-1, is DVKVTQSSRYLVKRTGEKVFLECVQDMDHENMFWYRQDPGLGLRLIYFSYDVKMKEKGDIPEGYSVSREKKERFSLILESASTNQTSMYLCASREAGEGGFSNEQFFGPGTRLTVL.